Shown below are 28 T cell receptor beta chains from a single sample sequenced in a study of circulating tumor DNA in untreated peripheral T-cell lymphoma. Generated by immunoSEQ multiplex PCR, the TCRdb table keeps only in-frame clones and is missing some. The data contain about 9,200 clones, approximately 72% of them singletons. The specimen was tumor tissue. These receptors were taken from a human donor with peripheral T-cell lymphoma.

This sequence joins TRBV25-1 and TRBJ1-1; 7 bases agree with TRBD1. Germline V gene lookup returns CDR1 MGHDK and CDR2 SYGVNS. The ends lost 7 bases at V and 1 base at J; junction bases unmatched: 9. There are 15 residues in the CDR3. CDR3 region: CASTTGGTANTEAFF. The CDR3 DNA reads TGTGCCAGCACCACCGGGGGGACAGCGAACACTGAAGCTTTCTTT.

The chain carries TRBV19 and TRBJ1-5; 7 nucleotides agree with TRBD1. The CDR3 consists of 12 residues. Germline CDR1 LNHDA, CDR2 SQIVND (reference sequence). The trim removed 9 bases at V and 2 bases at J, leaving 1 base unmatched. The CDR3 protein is CASGQGNQPQHF. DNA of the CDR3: TGTGCCAGCGGACAGGGCAATCAGCCCCAGCATTTT.

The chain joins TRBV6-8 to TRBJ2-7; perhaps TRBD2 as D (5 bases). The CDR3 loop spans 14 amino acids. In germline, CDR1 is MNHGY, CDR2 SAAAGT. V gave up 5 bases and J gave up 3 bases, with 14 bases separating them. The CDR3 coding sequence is TGTGCCAGCAGTGAGTTTGAGGGAGTCTACGAGCAGTACTTC. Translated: CASSEFEGVYEQYF.

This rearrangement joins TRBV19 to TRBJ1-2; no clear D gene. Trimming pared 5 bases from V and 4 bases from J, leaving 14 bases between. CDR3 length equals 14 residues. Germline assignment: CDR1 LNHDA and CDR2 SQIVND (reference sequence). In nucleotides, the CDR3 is TGTGCCAGTAGTTATGGGAGTCAAGTCTATGGCTACACCTTC. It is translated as CASSYGSQVYGYTF. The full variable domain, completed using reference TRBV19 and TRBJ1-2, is DGGITQSPKYLFRKEGQNVTLSCEQNLNHDAMYWYRQDPGQGLRLIYYSQIVNDFQKGDIAEGYSVSREKKESFPLTVTSAQKNPTAFYLCASSYGSQVYGYTFGSGTRLTVV.

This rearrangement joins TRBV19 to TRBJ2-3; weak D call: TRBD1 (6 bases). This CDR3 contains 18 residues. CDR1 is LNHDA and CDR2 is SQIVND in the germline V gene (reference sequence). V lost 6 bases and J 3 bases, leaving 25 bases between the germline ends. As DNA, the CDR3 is TGTGCCAGTAGCCTAAAAAGAACAGGGAAGGGTTCGACAGATACGCAGTATTTT. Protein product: CASSLKRTGKGSTDTQYF.

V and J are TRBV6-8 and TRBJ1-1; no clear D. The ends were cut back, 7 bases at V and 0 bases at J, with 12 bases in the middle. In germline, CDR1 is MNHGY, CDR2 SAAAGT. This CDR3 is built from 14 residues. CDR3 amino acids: CASMRRGVNTEAFF. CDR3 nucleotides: TGTGCCAGCATGAGGCGGGGAGTGAACACTGAAGCTTTCTTT.

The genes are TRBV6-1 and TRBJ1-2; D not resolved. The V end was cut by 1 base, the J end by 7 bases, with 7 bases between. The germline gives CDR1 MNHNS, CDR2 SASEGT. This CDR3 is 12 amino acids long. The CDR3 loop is CASSEVGSGYTF. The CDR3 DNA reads TGTGCCAGCAGTGAAGTCGGGAGTGGCTACACCTTC.

DNA of the CDR3: TGTGCCAGTAGTTTCAGCGGGGGGATCTACGAGCAGTACTTC. Translation gives CASSFSGGIYEQYF. The chain has TRBV19 and TRBJ2-7; TRBD2 matches at 9 bases. J lost 3 bases, V lost 5 bases, and 5 bases had no gene match. The CDR3 covers 14 residues. CDR1 and CDR2 from the germline V gene are LNHDA and SQIVND (reference sequence). Full variable domain (outside the CDR3, taken from reference TRBV19 and TRBJ2-7): DGGITQSPKYLFRKEGQNVTLSCEQNLNHDAMYWYRQDPGQGLRLIYYSQIVNDFQKGDIAEGYSVSREKKESFPLTVTSAQKNPTAFYLCASSFSGGIYEQYFGPGTRLTVT.

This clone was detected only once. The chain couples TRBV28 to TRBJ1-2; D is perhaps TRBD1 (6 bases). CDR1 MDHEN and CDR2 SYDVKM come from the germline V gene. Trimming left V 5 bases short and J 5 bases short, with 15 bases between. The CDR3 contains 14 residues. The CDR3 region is CASSTGSSVYGYTF. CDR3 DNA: TGTGCCAGCAGTACAGGGTCTTCTGTTTATGGCTACACCTTC.

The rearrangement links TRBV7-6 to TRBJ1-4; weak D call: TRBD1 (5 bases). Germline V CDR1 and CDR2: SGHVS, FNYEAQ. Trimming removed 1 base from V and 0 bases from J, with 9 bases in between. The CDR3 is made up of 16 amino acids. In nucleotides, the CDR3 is TGTGCCAGCAGCTTAGGGGACCTTGCAACTAATGAAAAACTGTTTTTT. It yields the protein CASSLGDLATNEKLFF.

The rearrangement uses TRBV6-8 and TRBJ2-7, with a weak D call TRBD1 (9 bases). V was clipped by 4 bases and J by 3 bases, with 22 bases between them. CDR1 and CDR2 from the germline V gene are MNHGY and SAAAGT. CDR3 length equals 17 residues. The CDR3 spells CASSSLGLGTGSYEQYF. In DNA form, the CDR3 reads TGTGCCAGCAGTTCCCTGGGACTAGGGACAGGGAGCTACGAGCAGTACTTC.

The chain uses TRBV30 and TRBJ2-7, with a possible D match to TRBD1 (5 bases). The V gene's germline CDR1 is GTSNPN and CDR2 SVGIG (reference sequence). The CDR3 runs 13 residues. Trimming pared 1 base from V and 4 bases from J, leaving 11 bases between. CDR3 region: CAWSEGQGYEQYF. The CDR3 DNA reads TGTGCCTGGAGTGAAGGGCAGGGTTACGAGCAGTACTTC.

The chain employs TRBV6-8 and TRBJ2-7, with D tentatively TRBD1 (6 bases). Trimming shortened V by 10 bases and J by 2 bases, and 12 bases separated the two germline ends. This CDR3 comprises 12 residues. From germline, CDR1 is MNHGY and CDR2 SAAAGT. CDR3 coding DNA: TGTGCCACTAGGGGGTTCGCCTACGAGCAGTACTTC. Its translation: CATRGFAYEQYF.

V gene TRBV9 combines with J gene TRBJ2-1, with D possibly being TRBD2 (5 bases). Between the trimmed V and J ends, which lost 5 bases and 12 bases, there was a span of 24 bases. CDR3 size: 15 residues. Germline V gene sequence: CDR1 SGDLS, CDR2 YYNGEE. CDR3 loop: CASSEAPSVRSGQFF. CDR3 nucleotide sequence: TGTGCCAGCAGTGAAGCACCAAGTGTACGGAGCGGGCAGTTCTTC.

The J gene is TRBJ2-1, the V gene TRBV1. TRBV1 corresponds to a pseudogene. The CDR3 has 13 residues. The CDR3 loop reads CASSQGVYNEQFF. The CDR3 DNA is TGCGCCAGCAGCCAAGGGGTGTACAATGAGCAGTTCTTC.

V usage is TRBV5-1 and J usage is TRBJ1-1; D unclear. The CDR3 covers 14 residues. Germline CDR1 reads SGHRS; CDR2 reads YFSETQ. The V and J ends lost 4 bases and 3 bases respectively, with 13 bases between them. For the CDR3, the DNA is TGCGCCAGCAGCCCGCGGGTTTTTGACACTGAAGCTTTCTTT. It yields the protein CASSPRVFDTEAFF.

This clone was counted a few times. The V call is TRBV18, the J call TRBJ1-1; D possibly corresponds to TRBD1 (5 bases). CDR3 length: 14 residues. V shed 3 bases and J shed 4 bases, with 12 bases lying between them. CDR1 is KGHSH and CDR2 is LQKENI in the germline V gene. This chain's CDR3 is CASSPRVTGTEAFF. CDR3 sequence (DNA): TGTGCCAGCTCACCCAGGGTGACGGGCACTGAAGCTTTCTTT.

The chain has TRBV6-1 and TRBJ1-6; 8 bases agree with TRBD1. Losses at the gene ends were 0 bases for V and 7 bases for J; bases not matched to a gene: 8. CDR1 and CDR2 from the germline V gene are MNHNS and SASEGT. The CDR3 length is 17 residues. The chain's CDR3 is CASSEARTGLGNSPLHF. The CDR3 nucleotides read TGTGCCAGCAGTGAAGCCCGGACAGGGCTAGGAAATTCACCCCTCCACTTT.

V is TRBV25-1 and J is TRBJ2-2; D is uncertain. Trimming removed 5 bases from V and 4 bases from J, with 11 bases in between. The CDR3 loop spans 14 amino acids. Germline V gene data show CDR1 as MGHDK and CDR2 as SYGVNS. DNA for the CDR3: TGTGCCAGCAGTAACCGGGCCATCACCGGGGAGCTGTTTTTT. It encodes CASSNRAITGELFF.

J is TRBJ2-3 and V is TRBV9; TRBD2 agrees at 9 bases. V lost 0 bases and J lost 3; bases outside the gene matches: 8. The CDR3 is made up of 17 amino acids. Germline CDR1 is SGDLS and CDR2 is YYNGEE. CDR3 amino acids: CASSVGRGGALTDTQYF. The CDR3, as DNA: TGTGCCAGCAGCGTAGGGCGCGGGGGGGCCCTAACAGATACGCAGTATTTT.

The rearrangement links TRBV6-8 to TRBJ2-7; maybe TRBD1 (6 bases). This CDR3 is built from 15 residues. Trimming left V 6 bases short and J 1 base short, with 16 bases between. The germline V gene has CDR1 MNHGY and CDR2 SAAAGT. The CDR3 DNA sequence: TGTGCCAGCAGACCAACAGGGAGCCCTTCCTACGAGCAGTACTTC. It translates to CASRPTGSPSYEQYF.

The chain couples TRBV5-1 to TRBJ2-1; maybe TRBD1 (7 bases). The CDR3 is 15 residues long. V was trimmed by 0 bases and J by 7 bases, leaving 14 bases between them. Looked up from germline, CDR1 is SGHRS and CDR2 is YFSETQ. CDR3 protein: CASSLAGGPGNEQFF. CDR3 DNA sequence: TGCGCCAGCAGCTTGGCAGGGGGGCCCGGGAATGAGCAGTTCTTC.

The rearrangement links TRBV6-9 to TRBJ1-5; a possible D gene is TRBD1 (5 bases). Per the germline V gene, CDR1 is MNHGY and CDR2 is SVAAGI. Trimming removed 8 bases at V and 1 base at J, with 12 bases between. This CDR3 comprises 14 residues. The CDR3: CASHGWDSNQPQHF. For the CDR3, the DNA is TGTGCCAGCCACGGGTGGGACAGCAATCAGCCCCAGCATTTT.

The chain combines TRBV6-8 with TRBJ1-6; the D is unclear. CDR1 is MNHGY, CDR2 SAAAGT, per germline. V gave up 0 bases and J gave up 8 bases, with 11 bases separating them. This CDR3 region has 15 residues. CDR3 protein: CASSYSIWQDSPLHF. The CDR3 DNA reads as TGTGCCAGCAGTTACTCGATATGGCAGGATTCACCCCTCCACTTT.

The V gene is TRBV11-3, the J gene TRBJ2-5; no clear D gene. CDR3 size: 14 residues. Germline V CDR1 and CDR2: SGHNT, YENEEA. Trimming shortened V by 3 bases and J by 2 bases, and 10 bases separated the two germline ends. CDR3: CASSFPQIQETQYF. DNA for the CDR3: TGTGCCAGCAGCTTTCCGCAGATACAAGAGACCCAGTACTTC.

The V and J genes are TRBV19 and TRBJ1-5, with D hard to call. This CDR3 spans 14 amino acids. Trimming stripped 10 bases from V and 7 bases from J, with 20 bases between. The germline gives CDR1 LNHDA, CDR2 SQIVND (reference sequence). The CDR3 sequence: CATPRAVRGQPQHF. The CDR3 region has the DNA TGTGCCACCCCTAGGGCAGTAAGAGGCCAGCCCCAGCATTTT.

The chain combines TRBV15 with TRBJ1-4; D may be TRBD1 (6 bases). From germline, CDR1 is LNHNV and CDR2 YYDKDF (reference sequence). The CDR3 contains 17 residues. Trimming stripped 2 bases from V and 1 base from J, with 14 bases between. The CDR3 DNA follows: TGTGCCACCAGCAGATCAAGGGGGGGGAGAACTAATGAAAAACTGTTTTTT. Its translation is CATSRSRGGRTNEKLFF.

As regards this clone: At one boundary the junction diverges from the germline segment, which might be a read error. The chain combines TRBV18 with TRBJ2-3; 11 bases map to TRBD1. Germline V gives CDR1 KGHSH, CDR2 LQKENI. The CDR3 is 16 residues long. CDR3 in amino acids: CASSSPDRGLTDTQYF. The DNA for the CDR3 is TGTGCCAGCTCATCACCGGACAGGGGGCTCACAGATACGCAGTATTTT.